The present entry profiles one T cell receptor beta chain with its context. The data were obtained in a study of blood T cell repertoires in COVID-19. Study-level background: Samples taken during acute and convalescent COVID-19 were collected in the United States, Italy and Spain. Nucleic acid was either cDNA or gDNA, and it came from T cells, B-cell-depleted T cells, or PBMCs.

V was shortened by 4 bases and J by 6 bases, with 9 bases between the two germline ends. This CDR3 has 12 residues. Germline V gene lookup returns CDR1 SEHNR and CDR2 FQNEAQ (reference sequence). The study assigned cohorts using participant-reported clinical history. The protocol was immunoSEQ multiplex PCR, while the TCRdb copy is restricted to in-frame clones and leaves out a portion. The table records a few hundred thousand clones, about 90% of them present only once. The TCR originated in a woman aged 25 to 45 who had recovered from COVID-19. Sample: PBMCs or T cells enriched from blood (not recorded which). This chain uses TRBV7-9 with TRBJ1-2; no clear D gene. The CDR3 sequence is CASSSSGDGYTF. For the CDR3, the DNA is TGTGCCAGCAGCTCCTCCGGGGATGGCTACACCTTC. Filled out from reference TRBV7-9 and TRBJ1-2, the complete variable domain reads DTGVSQNPRHKITKRGQNVTFRCDPISEHNRLYWYRQTLGQGPEFLTYFQNEAQLEKSRLLSDRFSAERPKGSFSTLEIQRTEQGDSAMYLCASSSSGDGYTFGSGTRLTVV.